One T cell receptor (beta chain) is described in this entry. CDR3 length equals 14 residues. With 0 bases removed from V and 7 bases from J, the gap between germline ends came to 12 bases. CDR1 is MNHEY and CDR2 is SVGEGT in the germline V gene. This specimen comes from a study of blood T cell repertoires in COVID-19. Study overall: Some COVID-19 samples were acute and others convalescent; all came from the United States, Italy and Spain.

The assay was immunoSEQ multiplex PCR, and TCRdb's table has in-frame clones only and misses some. The sample lists approximately 36,000 clones, 85% to 90% occurring once. The sequence derives from a man between 60 and 75 years old with active or convalescent COVID-19. The source material was peripheral blood. The V gene is TRBV6-2 or TRBV6-3, the J gene TRBJ1-2, with unresolved D. The CDR3, as DNA: TGTGCCAGCAGTTACTCCGGCGGGAAGGGTGGCTACACCTTC. Translation: CASSYSGGKGGYTF.